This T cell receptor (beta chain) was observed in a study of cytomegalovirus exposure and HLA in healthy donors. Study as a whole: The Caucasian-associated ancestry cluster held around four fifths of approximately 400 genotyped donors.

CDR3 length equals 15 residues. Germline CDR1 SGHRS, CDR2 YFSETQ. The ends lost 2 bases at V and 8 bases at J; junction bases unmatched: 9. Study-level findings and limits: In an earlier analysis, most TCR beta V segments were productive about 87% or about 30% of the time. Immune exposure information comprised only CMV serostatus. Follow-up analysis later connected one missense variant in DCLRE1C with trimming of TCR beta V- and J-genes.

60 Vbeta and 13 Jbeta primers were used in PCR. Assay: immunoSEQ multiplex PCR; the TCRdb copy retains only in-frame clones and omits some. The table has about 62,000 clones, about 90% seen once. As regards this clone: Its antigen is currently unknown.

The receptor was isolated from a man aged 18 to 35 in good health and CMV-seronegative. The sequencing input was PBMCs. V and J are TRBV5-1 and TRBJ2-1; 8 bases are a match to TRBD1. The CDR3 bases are TGCGCCAGCAGCTTCGACAGGGGAGTAGTGGATGAGCAGTTCTTC. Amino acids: CASSFDRGVVDEQFF.